The 19 T cell receptor beta chains given below trace back to one sample, sequenced in a study of cytomegalovirus exposure and HLA in healthy donors. The PCR made use of 60 Vbeta and 13 Jbeta primers. The table came from immunoSEQ multiplex PCR; TCRdb's copy has only in-frame clones and leaves some out. The top ten hold 2% to 2.5% of the sample, which has 95,000 to 150,000 clones, roughly 80% seen once. The source material was PBMCs. These receptors all stem from a man aged 25-45 years in good health and CMV-seronegative.

V usage is TRBV7-9 and J usage is TRBJ1-6; D ambiguous. Deletions cut 1 base from V and 7 bases from J, with 11 bases between. CDR3 length equals 15 residues. The V gene's germline CDR1 is SEHNR and CDR2 FQNEAQ (reference sequence). CDR3 loop: CASSLEGIANSPLHF. CDR3 DNA sequence: TGTGCCAGCAGCTTAGAAGGGATAGCGAATTCACCCCTCCACTTT.

This chain joins TRBV4-1 and TRBJ2-5, with TRBD2 matching over 8 bases. The ends lost 8 bases at V and 5 bases at J; junction bases unmatched: 13. Germline CDR1 and CDR2: MGHRA and YSYEKL. The CDR3 is 15 residues long. CDR3: CASGPPGGPGETQYF. CDR3 nucleotides: TGCGCCAGCGGGCCCCCGGGGGGGCCCGGGGAGACCCAGTACTTC.

The genes are TRBV4-3 and TRBJ2-7; TRBD1 matches at 8 bases. The junction had 5 bases not matched to a gene; V was cut back by 0 bases and J by 7 bases. This CDR3 region has 14 residues. Germline assignment: CDR1 LGHNA and CDR2 YSLEER. The DNA of the CDR3 is TGCGCCAGCAGCCAAGACAGGGGGCTAAGGGAGCAGTACTTC. Its translation is CASSQDRGLREQYF.

CDR3 DNA sequence: TGTGCCAGCAGTTTACCGTGGGAGCAGAACCCATCCTACGAGCAGTACTTC. Residues: CASSLPWEQNPSYEQYF. This chain connects TRBV28 to TRBJ2-7; D perhaps matches TRBD2 (5 bases). The CDR3 consists of 17 residues. From germline, CDR1 is MDHEN and CDR2 SYDVKM. V was pared by 2 bases and J by 1 base, with 18 bases between.

The chain couples TRBV9 to TRBJ2-6; TRBD1 aligns across 7 bases. CDR3 length: 19 amino acids. The germline V gene encodes CDR1 SGDLS and CDR2 YYNGEE. With 4 bases clipped from V and 0 bases from J, the junction kept 13 bases outside the gene matches. CDR3 region: CASSSRQGITVSGANVLTF. The CDR3 DNA is TGTGCCAGCAGCTCCAGACAGGGTATTACCGTCTCTGGGGCCAACGTCCTGACTTTC.

The genes are TRBV4-3 and TRBJ2-7, with a weak D call TRBD1 (5 bases). The V gene's germline CDR1 is LGHNA and CDR2 YSLEER. The CDR3 is 16 amino acids. V lost 0 bases and J lost 1, with 13 bases in between. The DNA of the CDR3 is TGCGCCAGCAGCCAAGATAGGCAGGGATCGTCCTACGAGCAGTACTTC. This codes for CASSQDRQGSSYEQYF.

The rearrangement joins TRBV9 to TRBJ2-5; a weak D match, TRBD2 (5 bases). CDR1 and CDR2 (germline): SGDLS, YYNGEE. The CDR3 totals 15 residues. The V gene lost 2 bases and the J gene lost 3 bases, with 14 bases spanning the gap. Here the CDR3 reads CASSVALTGEETQYF. CDR3 coding DNA: TGTGCCAGCAGCGTGGCTTTAACCGGGGAAGAGACCCAGTACTTC.

This clone was recorded only once. The V call is TRBV6-1, the J call TRBJ1-3; D is unresolved. The V gene's germline CDR1 is MNHNS and CDR2 SASEGT. This CDR3 is 15 amino acids long. Trimming took 7 bases from V and 3 from J, leaving 16 bases between them. The CDR3 reads CASTITGGSGNTIYF. In DNA form, the CDR3 reads TGTGCCAGCACGATCACTGGAGGTAGTGGAAACACCATATATTTT.

This chain connects TRBV18 to TRBJ2-3; 11 nucleotides line up with TRBD2. Losses at the gene ends were 3 bases for V and 3 bases for J; bases not matched to a gene: 2. This CDR3 comprises 15 residues. Germline CDR1 is KGHSH and CDR2 is LQKENI. CDR3 in amino acids: CASSPLAGGTDTQYF. The CDR3 region has the DNA TGTGCCAGCTCACCGCTAGCGGGGGGAACAGATACGCAGTATTTT.

The chain employs TRBV6-5 and TRBJ2-7; 7 bases line up with TRBD1. Germline V gives CDR1 MNHEY, CDR2 SVGAGI. V trimming: 4 bases; J trimming: 0 bases; junction bases outside the gene matches: 9. This CDR3 contains 16 residues. The CDR3 loop is CASSFLSWDSSYEQYF. The DNA for the CDR3 is TGTGCCAGCAGTTTCCTGTCGTGGGACAGCTCCTACGAGCAGTACTTC.

The DNA of the CDR3 is TGTGCCAGCAGTTTATATTGGGCCTCTGAAGCTTTCTTT. It encodes CASSLYWASEAFF. The V gene is TRBV28, the J gene TRBJ1-1; D call uncertain. The CDR3 loop spans 13 amino acids. Per the germline V gene, CDR1 is MDHEN and CDR2 is SYDVKM. With 1 base removed from V and 6 bases from J, the gap between germline ends came to 9 bases.

The chain uses TRBV2 and TRBJ2-5; TRBD1 aligns across 8 bases. Germline V gene data show CDR1 as SNHLY and CDR2 as FYNNEI. The CDR3 length is 13 residues. With V trimmed by 8 bases and J by 14 bases, 16 bases remained unmatched. CDR3 protein: CASGKDRALQPYF. CDR3 bases: TGTGCCAGCGGAAAGGACAGGGCCCTTCAACCCTACTTC.

This chain joins TRBV18 and TRBJ1-1; 7 positions agree with TRBD1. CDR1 and CDR2 (germline): KGHSH, LQKENI. V gave up 4 bases and J gave up 1 base; unmatched junction bases: 3. The CDR3 consists of 14 residues. The CDR3: CASSLGQANTEAFF. The CDR3 DNA reads as TGTGCCAGCTCACTCGGACAGGCGAACACTGAAGCTTTCTTT.

The chain carries TRBV7-8 and TRBJ1-1; D may be TRBD1 (5 bases). The V gene lost 3 bases and the J gene lost 1 base, with 12 bases spanning the gap. The CDR3 covers 15 residues. Germline CDR1 reads SGHVS; CDR2 reads FQNEAQ. The CDR3 loop reads CASSLGGLENTEAFF. CDR3 nucleotides: TGTGCCAGCAGCTTGGGGGGTCTGGAGAACACTGAAGCTTTCTTT.

The gene calls are TRBV5-4 and TRBJ2-3; tentative D call: TRBD1 (6 bases). CDR1 is SGHNT and CDR2 is YYREEE in the germline V gene (reference sequence). The CDR3 runs 16 residues. V dropped 1 base and J dropped 4 bases, with 16 bases sitting between them. The CDR3, as DNA: TGTGCCAGCAGCTTGTTGGCAGGGGAATCAGCAGATACGCAGTATTTT. This translates into CASSLLAGESADTQYF.

The chain employs TRBV4-3 and TRBJ2-2; 13 bases are shared with TRBD2. CDR1 is LGHNA, CDR2 YSLEER, per germline. The V and J ends lost 3 bases and 6 bases, in that order; junction bases with no gene match: 10. The CDR3 runs to 18 residues. The CDR3 DNA sequence: TGCGCCAGCAGCCATCAACTAGCGGGGGGGACGGCGGCCGGGGAGCTGTTTTTT. Translating it yields CASSHQLAGGTAAGELFF.

The chain has TRBV28 and TRBJ1-5; TRBD1 is a possible D gene (6 bases). The V gene's germline CDR1 is MDHEN and CDR2 SYDVKM. V was pared by 10 bases and J by 2 bases, with 12 bases between. The CDR3 consists of 13 residues. The CDR3 region is CATSRQGNQPQHF. As DNA, the CDR3 is TGTGCCACCTCGCGACAGGGCAATCAGCCCCAGCATTTT.

The chain combines TRBV7-2 with TRBJ2-3; 15 positions match TRBD2. CDR1 is SGHTA, CDR2 FQGNSA, per germline. The CDR3 covers 16 residues. The V segment lost 5 bases and the J segment 4 bases; nucleotides outside the gene matches: 4. This CDR3 is CASSAGLAGGADTQYF. The DNA of the CDR3 is TGTGCCAGCAGCGCCGGACTAGCGGGAGGGGCAGATACGCAGTATTTT.

V is TRBV5-6 and J is TRBJ1-5; D ambiguous. CDR3 length: 12 residues. Germline-derived CDR1 and CDR2 are SGHDT and YYEEEE. Trimming removed 4 bases from V and 7 bases from J, with 9 bases in between. This CDR3 is CASSGDGQPQHF. CDR3 coding DNA: TGTGCCAGCAGCGGCGACGGGCAGCCCCAGCATTTT.